This T cell receptor beta chain was captured in a study of PD-L1 blockade in urothelial cancer. Study background: Analyses used blood from 3 weeks (second dose) and 6 weeks after treatment start.

The sample's time point: pretreatment peripheral blood. Some clones are missing from TCRdb's copy, which holds only in-frame ones; the method was immunoSEQ multiplex PCR. The sample has around 100,000 clones, roughly 91% seen once. This CDR3 has 15 amino acids. Looked up from germline, CDR1 is SGHDT and CDR2 is YYEEEE. V lost 5 bases, J lost 3 bases, and 3 bases stayed unmatched. The receptor's source is a man in his sixties with urothelial cancer. The rearrangement joins TRBV5-6 to TRBJ2-2; 11 bases are shared with TRBD1. The sample in question was PBMCs, obtained around atezolizumab (anti-PD-L1) treatment. CDR3 DNA sequence: TGTGCCAGCAGATGGACAGGGGGCTACACCGGGGAGCTGTTTTTT. Protein sequence: CASRWTGGYTGELFF.